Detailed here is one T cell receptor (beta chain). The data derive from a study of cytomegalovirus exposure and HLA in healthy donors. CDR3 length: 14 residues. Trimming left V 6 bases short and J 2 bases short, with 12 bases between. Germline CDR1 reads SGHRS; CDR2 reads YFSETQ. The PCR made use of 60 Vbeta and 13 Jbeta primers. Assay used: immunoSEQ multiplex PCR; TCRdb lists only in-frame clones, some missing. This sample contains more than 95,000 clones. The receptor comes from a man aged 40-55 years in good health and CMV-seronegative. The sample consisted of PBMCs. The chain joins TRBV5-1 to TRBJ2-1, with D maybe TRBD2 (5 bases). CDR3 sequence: CASTSGITYNEQFF. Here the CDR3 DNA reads TGCGCCAGCACGTCGGGAATTACCTACAATGAGCAGTTCTTC.